This T cell receptor (beta chain) was observed in a study of T cell changes during pregnancy in multiple sclerosis. Generated by immunoSEQ multiplex PCR, the TCRdb table keeps only in-frame clones and is missing some. The sample holds about 74,000 clones, approximately 86% seen once. J gave up 1 base and V 8 bases, and 3 bases lay outside the gene matches. This CDR3 contains 14 residues. Germline values: CDR1 KGHSH, CDR2 LQKENI. This clone has just one count. The gene calls are TRBV18 and TRBJ2-2; TRBD1 agrees at 8 bases. This TCR was sampled from a female donor with multiple sclerosis, enrolled in a pregnancy study. The sequenced sample was peripheral blood, obtained before pregnancy. The CDR3 reads CASKDRVNTGELFF. CDR3 nucleotide sequence: TGTGCCAGCAAGGACAGGGTGAACACCGGGGAGCTGTTTTTT.